The entry that follows covers one T cell receptor (beta chain) sequence. The data belong to a study of blood T cell repertoires in COVID-19. Study-level background: Italy, Spain and the United States were the sources of the convalescent and acute COVID-19 samples. In each case, the material was cDNA or gDNA derived from T cells, B-cell-depleted T cells, or PBMCs.

This CDR3 region has 14 residues. The germline V gene has CDR1 SQVTM and CDR2 ANQGSEA. In the study's own analysis: Counts of nucleated cells, estimated from reference gene primer amplification, were obtained. The table came from immunoSEQ multiplex PCR; TCRdb's copy has only in-frame clones and leaves some out. Clone size and the V and J calls come from that table; the DNA yielded D and trimming. The sample records some 190,000 clones, 82% being singletons. What was sequenced was peripheral blood. The receptor was derived from a woman aged 80 or over with active or convalescent COVID-19. The chain combines TRBV29-1 with TRBJ1-5; D is uncertain. This CDR3 reads CITLKEGCSQPQHF. The DNA for the CDR3 is TGCATCACCCTTAAGGAGGGTTGTAGTCAGCCCCAGCATTTT. Using reference TRBV29-1 and TRBJ1-5 for the parts outside the CDR3, the full variable domain is SAVISQKPSRDICQRGTSLTIQCQVDSQVTMMFWYRQQPGQSLTLIATANQGSEATYESGFVIDKFPISRPNLTFSTLTVSNMSPEDSSIYLCITLKEGCSQPQHFGDGTRLSIL.